This T cell receptor (beta chain) was retrieved from a study of Ad26.COV2.S vaccination and SARS-CoV-2 variants. TCRdb keeps only in-frame clones here, not all; method: immunoSEQ multiplex PCR. The sample has around 450,000 clones, around nine tenths seen once. Notes on this clone: What it recognizes is unknown.

The CDR3 is 14 residues long. With 5 bases removed from V and 5 bases from J, the gap between germline ends came to 13 bases. Germline V lookup: CDR1 SGHRS, CDR2 YFSETQ. General study points: Analyses that measured TCR breadth and depth may have underestimated total T cell responses.

Sample treatment: some 20 received Ad26.COV2.S at low or high dose, single or two shots; five or six received placebo; per-sample allocation not given. Repertoires come from day 63 after the first vaccine or placebo injection. The receptor was isolated from a person aged 18 to 59 who received the Ad26.COV2.S COVID-19 vaccine or a placebo. Sequences were derived from peripheral blood, sampled in a trial of Ad26.COV2.S vaccine versus placebo. J is TRBJ2-2 and V is TRBV5-1, with TRBD2 as a possible D gene (6 bases). The CDR3 reads CASRRDSQTGELFF. The CDR3 coding sequence is TGCGCCAGCAGACGGGACTCCCAGACCGGGGAGCTGTTTTTT.